Listed here is a single T cell receptor (beta chain). Original analysis: Using reference gene primer amplification, nucleated cell counts were estimated. This table comes from immunoSEQ multiplex PCR, and its TCRdb copy is limited to in-frame clones, with some not included. That table supplies the V and J calls and clone size; D and trimming were determined from the DNA. The sample shows over 60,000 clones, 80% to 95% of them seen only once. These data are taken from a study of blood T cell repertoires in COVID-19. Across the whole study: Both acute and convalescent COVID-19 samples were obtained from the United States, Italy and Spain. T cells, B-cell-depleted T cells, or PBMCs provided the cDNA or gDNA that served as material.

Sequenced input: peripheral blood. This clonotype originated in a human donor in a cohort sampled during active COVID-19.

The CDR3 nucleotides are TGTGCCAGCACGGCGGCGGGTGGGGGCTACACCTTC. It specifies CASTAAGGGYTF. This chain connects TRBV6-5 to TRBJ1-2; D uncertain. CDR3 length: 12 amino acids. Germline assignment: CDR1 MNHEY and CDR2 SVGAGI. V lost 7 bases to trimming and J lost 8 bases, with 14 bases between them.